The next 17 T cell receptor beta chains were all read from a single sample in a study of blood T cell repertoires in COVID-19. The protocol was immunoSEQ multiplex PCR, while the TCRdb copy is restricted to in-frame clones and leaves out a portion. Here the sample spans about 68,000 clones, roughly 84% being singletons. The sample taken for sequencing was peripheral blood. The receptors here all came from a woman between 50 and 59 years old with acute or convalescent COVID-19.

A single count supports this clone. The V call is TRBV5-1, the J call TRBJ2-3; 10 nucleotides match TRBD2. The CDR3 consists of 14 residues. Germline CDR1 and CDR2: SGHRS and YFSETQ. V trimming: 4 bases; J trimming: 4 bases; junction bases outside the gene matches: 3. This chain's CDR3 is CASSPGTSADTQYF. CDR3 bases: TGCGCCAGCAGCCCGGGGACTAGCGCAGATACGCAGTATTTT. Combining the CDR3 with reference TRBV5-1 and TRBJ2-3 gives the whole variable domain KAGVTQTPRYLIKTRGQQVTLSCSPISGHRSVSWYQQTPGQGLQFLFEYFSETQRNKGNFPGRFSGRQFSNSRSEMNVSTLELGDSALYLCASSPGTSADTQYFGPGTRLTVL.

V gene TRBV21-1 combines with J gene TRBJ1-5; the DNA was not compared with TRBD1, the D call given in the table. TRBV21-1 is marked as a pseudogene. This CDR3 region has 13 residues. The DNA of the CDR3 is TGTGCCAGCGGACGACAGGGGTATCAGCCCCAGCATTTT. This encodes CASGRQGYQPQHF.

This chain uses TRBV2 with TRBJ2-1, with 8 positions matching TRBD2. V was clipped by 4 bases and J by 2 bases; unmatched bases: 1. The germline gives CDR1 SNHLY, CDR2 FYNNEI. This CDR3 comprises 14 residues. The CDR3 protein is CASSAGGAYNEQFF. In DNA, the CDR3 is TGTGCCAGCAGTGCCGGGGGGGCCTACAATGAGCAGTTCTTC.

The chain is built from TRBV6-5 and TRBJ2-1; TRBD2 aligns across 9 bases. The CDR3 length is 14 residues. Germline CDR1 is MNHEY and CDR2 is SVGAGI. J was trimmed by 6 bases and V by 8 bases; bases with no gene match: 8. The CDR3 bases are TGTGCCAGCCTGTTGGCGGGGGGGGGCAATGAGCAGTTCTTC. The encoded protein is CASLLAGGGNEQFF.

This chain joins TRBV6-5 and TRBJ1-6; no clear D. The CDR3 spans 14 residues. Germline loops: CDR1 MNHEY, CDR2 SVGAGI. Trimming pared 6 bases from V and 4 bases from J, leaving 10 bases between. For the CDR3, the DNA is TGTGCCAGCAGAGTGACGGGTTATAATTCACCCCTCCACTTT. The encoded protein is CASRVTGYNSPLHF.

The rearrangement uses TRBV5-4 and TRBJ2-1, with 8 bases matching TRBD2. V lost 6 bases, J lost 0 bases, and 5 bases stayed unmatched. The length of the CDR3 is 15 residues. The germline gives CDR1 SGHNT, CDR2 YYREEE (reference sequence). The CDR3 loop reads CASTREGSSYNEQFF. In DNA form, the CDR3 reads TGTGCCAGCACCCGGGAGGGGAGCTCCTACAATGAGCAGTTCTTC. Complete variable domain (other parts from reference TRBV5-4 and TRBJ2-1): ETGVTQSPTHLIKTRGQQVTLRCSSQSGHNTVSWYQQALGQGPQFIFQYYREEENGRGNFPPRFSGLQFPNYSSELNVNALELDDSALYLCASTREGSSYNEQFFGPGTRLTVL.

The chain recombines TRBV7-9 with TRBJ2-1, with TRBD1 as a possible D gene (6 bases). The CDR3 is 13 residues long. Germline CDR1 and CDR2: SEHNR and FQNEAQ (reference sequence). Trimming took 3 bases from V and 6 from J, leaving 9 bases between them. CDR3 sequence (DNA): TGTGCCAGCAGCTTCAGGGGAAGCAATGAGCAGTTCTTC. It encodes CASSFRGSNEQFF.

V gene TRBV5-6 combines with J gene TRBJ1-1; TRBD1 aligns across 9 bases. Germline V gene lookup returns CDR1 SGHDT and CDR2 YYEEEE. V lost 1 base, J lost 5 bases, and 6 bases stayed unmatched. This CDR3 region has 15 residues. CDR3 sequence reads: CASSLTGQGSTEAFF. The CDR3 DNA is TGTGCCAGCAGCTTGACCGGACAGGGGAGTACTGAAGCTTTCTTT.

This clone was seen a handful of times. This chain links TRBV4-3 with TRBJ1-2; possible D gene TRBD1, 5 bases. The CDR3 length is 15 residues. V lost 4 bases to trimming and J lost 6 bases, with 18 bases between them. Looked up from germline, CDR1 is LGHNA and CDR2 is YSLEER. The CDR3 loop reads CASSRFTGGEDGYTF. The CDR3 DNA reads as TGCGCCAGCAGCCGCTTTACGGGGGGTGAGGATGGCTACACCTTC.

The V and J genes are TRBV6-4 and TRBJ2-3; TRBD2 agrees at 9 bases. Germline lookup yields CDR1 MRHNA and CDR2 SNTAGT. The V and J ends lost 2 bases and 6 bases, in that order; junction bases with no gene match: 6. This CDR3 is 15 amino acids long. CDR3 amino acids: CASSDGAGGPDTQYF. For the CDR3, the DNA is TGTGCCAGCAGTGACGGGGCGGGGGGGCCGGATACGCAGTATTTT.

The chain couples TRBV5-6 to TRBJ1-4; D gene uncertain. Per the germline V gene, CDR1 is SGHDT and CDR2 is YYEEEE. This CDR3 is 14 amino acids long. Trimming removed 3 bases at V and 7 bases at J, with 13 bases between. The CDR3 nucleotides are TGTGCCAGCAGCTGGTGGGAGACGAGTGAAAAACTGTTTTTT. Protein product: CASSWWETSEKLFF.

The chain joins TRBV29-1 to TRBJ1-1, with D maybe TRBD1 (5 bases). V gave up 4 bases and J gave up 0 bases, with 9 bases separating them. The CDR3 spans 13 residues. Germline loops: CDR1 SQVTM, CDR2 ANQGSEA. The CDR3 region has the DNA TGCAGCGTTGTTGGGGGGATGAACACTGAAGCTTTCTTT. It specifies CSVVGGMNTEAFF.

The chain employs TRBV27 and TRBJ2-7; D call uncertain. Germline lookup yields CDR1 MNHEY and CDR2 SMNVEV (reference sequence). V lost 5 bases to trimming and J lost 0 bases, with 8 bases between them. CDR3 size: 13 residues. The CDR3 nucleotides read TGTGCCAGCAGTGGCACAAACTCCTACGAGCAGTACTTC. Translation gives CASSGTNSYEQYF.

The CDR3 sequence is CASSPPDPGTSPYNEQFF. CDR3 sequence (DNA): TGTGCCAGCAGCCCACCGGACCCCGGGACTAGTCCCTACAATGAGCAGTTCTTC. This chain joins TRBV2 and TRBJ2-1, with 8 bases matching TRBD2. The germline V gene has CDR1 SNHLY and CDR2 FYNNEI. The V and J ends lost 6 bases and 2 bases, in that order; junction bases with no gene match: 15. The CDR3 length is 18 residues.

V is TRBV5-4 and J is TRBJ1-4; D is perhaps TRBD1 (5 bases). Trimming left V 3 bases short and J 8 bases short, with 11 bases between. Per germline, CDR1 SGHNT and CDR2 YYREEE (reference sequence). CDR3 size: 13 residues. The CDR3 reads CASSSQGSEKLFF. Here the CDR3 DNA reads TGTGCCAGCAGCTCCCAGGGTAGCGAAAAACTGTTTTTT.

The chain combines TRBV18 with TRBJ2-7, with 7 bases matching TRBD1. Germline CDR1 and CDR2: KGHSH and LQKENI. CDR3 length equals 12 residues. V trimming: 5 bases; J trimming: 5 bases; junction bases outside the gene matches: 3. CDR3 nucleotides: TGTGCCAGCTCATCAACAGGGGACGAGCAGTACTTC. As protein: CASSSTGDEQYF.

The CDR3 region has the DNA TGTGCCATCAGTGAGTCGACGGGCGGGAGTTACAATGAGCAGTTCTTC. It translates to CAISESTGGSYNEQFF. The chain employs TRBV10-3 and TRBJ2-1; 7 bases line up with TRBD2. V lost 0 bases and J lost 4; bases outside the gene matches: 6. Germline CDR1 and CDR2: ENHRY and SYGVKD. The length of the CDR3 is 16 residues.